This T cell receptor (beta chain) was sequenced during a study of T cells in Graves' hyperthyroidism and ophthalmopathy. Using RNA transcripts as the source, TCR beta CDR3 regions were amplified. Researchers ran a first-round RT-PCR on the TCR CDR3 using the HTBI primer set. TCRdb redid the calling of the multiplex PCR reads with MiXCR, one entry per CDR3 protein. The profile shows approximately 700,000 distinct CDR3 sequences, 15% to 20% of them singletons. CDR3 length: 15 amino acids. The germline V gene has CDR1 SEHNR and CDR2 FQNEAQ (reference sequence). Trimming pared 5 bases from V and 0 bases from J, leaving 11 bases between. This clonotype has more than one count but fewer than ten.

This chain connects TRBV7-9 to TRBJ2-4; the D is unclear. This TCR derives from a man aged 18 to 29 with Graves' hyperthyroidism. Sequencing used blood. CDR3 region: CASSLSILAKNIQYF. The CDR3 DNA reads TGTGCCAGCAGCCTCTCTATTCTAGCCAAAAACATTCAGTACTTC.